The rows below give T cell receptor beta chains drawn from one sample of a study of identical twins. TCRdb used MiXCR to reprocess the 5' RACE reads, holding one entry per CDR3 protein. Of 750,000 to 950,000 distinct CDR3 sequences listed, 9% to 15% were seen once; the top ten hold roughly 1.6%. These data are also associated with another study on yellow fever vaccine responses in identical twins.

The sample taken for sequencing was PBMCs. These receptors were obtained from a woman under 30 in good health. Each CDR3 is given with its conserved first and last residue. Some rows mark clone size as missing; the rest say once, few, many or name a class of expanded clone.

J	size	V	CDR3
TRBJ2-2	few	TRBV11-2	CASSPGAGANTGELFF
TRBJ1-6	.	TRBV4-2	CASSQGDIAGNSPLHF
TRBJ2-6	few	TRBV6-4	CASSEYGQSSGANVLTF
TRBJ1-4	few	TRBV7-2	CASSLSTALTNEKLFF
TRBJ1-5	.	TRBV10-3	CAISEGDGLSNQPQHF
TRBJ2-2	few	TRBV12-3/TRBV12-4	CASSLWGTGGEELFF
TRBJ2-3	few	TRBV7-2	CASSLVYGGRATDTQYF
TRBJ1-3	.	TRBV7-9	CASSLEGAAIYF
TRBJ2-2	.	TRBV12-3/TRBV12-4	CASSPQPVPPGELFF
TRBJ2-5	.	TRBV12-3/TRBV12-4	CASSWPGTREETQYF
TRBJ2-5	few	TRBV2	CASTPRGLAGVVLETQYF
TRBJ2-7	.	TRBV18	CASSPGVVVGSFSYEQYF
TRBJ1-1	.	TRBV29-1	CSPSQLERAFF
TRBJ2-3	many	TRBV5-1	CASSPLAPDTQYF
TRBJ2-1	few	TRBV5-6	CASSTGTYDGNEQFF
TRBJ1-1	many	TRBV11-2	CASSLDSGRTEAFF
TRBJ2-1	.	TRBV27	CASSPKRGGSYNEQFF
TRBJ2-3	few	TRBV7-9	CASSNREDTQYF
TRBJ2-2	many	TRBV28	CASFSGELFF
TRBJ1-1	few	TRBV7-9	CASSLGRQGHTEAFF
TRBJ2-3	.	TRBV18	CASSAPRGRTDTQYF
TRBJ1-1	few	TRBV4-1	CASSRGGHTEAFF
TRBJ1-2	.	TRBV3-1	CASSPKLWGNYGYTF
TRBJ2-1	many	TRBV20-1	CSARLAEPLDEQFF
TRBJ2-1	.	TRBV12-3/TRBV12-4	CASSLAGNHNEQFF
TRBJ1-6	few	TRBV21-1	CASSKWLVRLREDSPLHF
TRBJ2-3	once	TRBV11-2	CASSSQGQTTDTQYF
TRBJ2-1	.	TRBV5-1	CASSLSGGPVDEQFF
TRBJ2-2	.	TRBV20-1	CSARDGRAFSTGELFF
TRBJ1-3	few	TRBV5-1	CASSFAQGVNTIYF
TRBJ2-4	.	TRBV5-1	CASSSRPEPDIQYF
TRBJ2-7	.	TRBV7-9	CASSPHGGEQYF
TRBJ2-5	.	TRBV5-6	CASSLVDRDQETQYF
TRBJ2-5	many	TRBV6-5	CASRLGTSGQETQYF
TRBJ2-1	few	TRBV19	CASSIGPGPPANEQFF
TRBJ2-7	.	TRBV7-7	CASSLEAGGHEQYF
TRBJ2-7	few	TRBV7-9	CASSLLAPSSYEQYF
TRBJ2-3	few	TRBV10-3	CAISVFGTSGSTDTQYF
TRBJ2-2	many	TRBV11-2	CASSLDGQNTGELFF
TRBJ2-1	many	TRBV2	CASKPTGFDNEQFF
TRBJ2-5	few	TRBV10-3	CAISESSGRETQYF
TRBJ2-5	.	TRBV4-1	CASSHTGQETQYF
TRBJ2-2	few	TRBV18	CASSSGSRELFF
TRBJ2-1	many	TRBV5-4	CASSLAWGLDLNEQFF
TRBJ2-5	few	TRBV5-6	CASQRRVEETQYF
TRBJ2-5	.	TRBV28	CASGRGGPGETQYF
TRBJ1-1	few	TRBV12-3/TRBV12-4	CASSDRGPNTEAFF
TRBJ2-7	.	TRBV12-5	CASGLAGLAGISSYEQYF
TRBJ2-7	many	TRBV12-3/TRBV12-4	CASSQQGGRNYEQYF
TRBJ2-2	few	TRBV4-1	CASSQEGRTGINTGELFF
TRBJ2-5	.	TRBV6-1	CASSDLLLAGQETQYF
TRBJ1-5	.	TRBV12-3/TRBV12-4	CASSLGQEAGQPQHF
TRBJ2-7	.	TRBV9	CASSVDQASYEQYF
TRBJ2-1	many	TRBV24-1	CATSGIVQGNNEQFF